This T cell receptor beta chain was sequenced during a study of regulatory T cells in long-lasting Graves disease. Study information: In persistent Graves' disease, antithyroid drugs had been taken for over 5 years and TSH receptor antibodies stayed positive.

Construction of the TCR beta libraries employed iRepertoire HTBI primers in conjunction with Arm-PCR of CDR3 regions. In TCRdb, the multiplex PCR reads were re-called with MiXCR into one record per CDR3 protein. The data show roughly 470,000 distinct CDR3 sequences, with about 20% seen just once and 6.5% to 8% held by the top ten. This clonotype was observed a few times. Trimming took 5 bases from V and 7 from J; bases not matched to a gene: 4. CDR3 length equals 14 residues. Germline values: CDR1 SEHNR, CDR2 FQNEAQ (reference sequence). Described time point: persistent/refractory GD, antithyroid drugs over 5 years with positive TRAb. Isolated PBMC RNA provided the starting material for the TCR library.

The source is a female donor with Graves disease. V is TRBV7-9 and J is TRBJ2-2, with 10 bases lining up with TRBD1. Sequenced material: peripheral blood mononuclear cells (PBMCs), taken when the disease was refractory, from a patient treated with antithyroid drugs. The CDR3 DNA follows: TGTGCCAGCAGCAGGGACAGGGGTGACGGGGAGCTGTTTTTT. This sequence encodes CASSRDRGDGELFF.